The 8 T cell receptor beta chains given below trace back to one sample, sequenced in a study of T cell changes during pregnancy in multiple sclerosis. This table comes from immunoSEQ multiplex PCR, and its TCRdb copy is limited to in-frame clones, with some not included. The sample contains some 64,000 clones, about 92% of which appear only once. The sequenced sample was peripheral blood, obtained in the first trimester of pregnancy. All receptors come from a female donor in good health, enrolled as a control in a pregnancy study.

The rearrangement joins TRBV5-1 to TRBJ2-3; 8 nucleotides line up with TRBD2. From germline, CDR1 is SGHRS and CDR2 YFSETQ. V trimming: 4 bases; J trimming: 4 bases; junction bases outside the gene matches: 8. The CDR3 length is 15 residues. CDR3 amino acids: CASSRGGEPPDTQYF. The CDR3 nucleotides are TGCGCCAGCAGCCGGGGGGGGGAGCCCCCAGATACGCAGTATTTT.

This chain uses TRBV9 with TRBJ2-7; 7 nucleotides align to TRBD2. The CDR3 has 15 residues. Germline loops: CDR1 SGDLS, CDR2 YYNGEE. V trimming: 3 bases; J trimming: 6 bases; junction bases outside the gene matches: 12. CDR3 sequence: CASSGEGLGSSEQYF. The CDR3 DNA reads TGTGCCAGCAGCGGGGAGGGACTGGGGAGTAGCGAGCAGTACTTC.

CDR3 residues: CASSFRQGQTDTQYF. The CDR3 nucleotides are TGCGCCAGCAGCTTTAGGCAGGGGCAGACAGATACGCAGTATTTT. The rearrangement uses TRBV5-1 and TRBJ2-3, with D possibly TRBD1 on 6 matching bases. V was shortened by 2 bases and J by 3 bases, with 13 bases between the two germline ends. Germline-derived CDR1 and CDR2 are SGHRS and YFSETQ. The CDR3 covers 15 residues.

V is TRBV19 and J is TRBJ2-1; 7 positions match TRBD1. Germline V lookup: CDR1 LNHDA, CDR2 SQIVND (reference sequence). The CDR3 covers 17 residues. V trimming: 5 bases; J trimming: 5 bases; junction bases outside the gene matches: 15. The CDR3 DNA reads as TGTGCCAGTAGTTCCCGGGACAGTCAAATCCCTCACAATGAGCAGTTCTTC. It yields the protein CASSSRDSQIPHNEQFF.

J is TRBJ2-7 and V is TRBV5-5, with D possibly TRBD1 on 5 matching bases. V lost 4 bases and J lost 6, with 20 bases in between. From germline, CDR1 is SGHKS and CDR2 YYEKEE (reference sequence). This CDR3 contains 15 residues. The CDR3 nucleotides read TGTGCCAGCAGCCAATCAGGGCAGGGATCTTTCGAGCAGTACTTC. It specifies CASSQSGQGSFEQYF.

The chain employs TRBV6-1 and TRBJ2-5, with D possibly being TRBD1 (5 bases). The germline V gene encodes CDR1 MNHNS and CDR2 SASEGT. The CDR3 is 14 residues long. Trimming cost V 8 bases and J 3 bases, with 16 bases left between them. The CDR3 DNA reads as TGTGCCAGCGCCCCCGCACAGGCTAAAGAGACCCAGTACTTC. Protein sequence: CASAPAQAKETQYF.

The chain employs TRBV7-9 and TRBJ2-1; 10 bases match TRBD2. J gave up 13 bases and V 0 bases, and 6 bases lay outside the gene matches. CDR3 size: 14 residues. From germline, CDR1 is SEHNR and CDR2 FQNEAQ (reference sequence). The CDR3 coding sequence is TGTGCCAGCAGCTTAGCCCTAGCGGGGGCTGAACAGTTCTTC. Amino acids: CASSLALAGAEQFF. The complete variable domain, with remaining parts taken from reference TRBV7-9 and TRBJ2-1, reads DTGVSQNPRHKITKRGQNVTFRCDPISEHNRLYWYRQTLGQGPEFLTYFQNEAQLEKSRLLSDRFSAERPKGSFSTLEIQRTEQGDSAMYLCASSLALAGAEQFFGPGTRLTVL.

The chain links TRBV5-4 to TRBJ1-1; no clear D gene. The germline gives CDR1 SGHNT, CDR2 YYREEE (reference sequence). V lost 7 bases to trimming and J lost 2 bases, with 9 bases between them. The CDR3 covers 12 residues. CDR3 bases: TGTGCCAGCGGCTCGTATAACACTGAAGCTTTCTTT. Amino acid sequence: CASGSYNTEAFF.